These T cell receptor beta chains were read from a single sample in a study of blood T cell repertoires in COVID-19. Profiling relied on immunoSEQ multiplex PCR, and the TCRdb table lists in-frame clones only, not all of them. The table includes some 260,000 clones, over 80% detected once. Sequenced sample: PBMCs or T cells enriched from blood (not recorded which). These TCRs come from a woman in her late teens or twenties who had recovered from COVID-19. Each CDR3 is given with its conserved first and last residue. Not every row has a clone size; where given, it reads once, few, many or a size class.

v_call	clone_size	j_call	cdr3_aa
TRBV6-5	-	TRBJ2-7	CASSSAGPYEQYF
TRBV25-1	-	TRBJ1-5	CASSEYNSNQPQHF
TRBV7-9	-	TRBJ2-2	CASRHTASGRAYGELFF
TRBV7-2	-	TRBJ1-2	CASSLARGRGSGYTF
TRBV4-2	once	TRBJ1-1	CASSQGEYTEAFF
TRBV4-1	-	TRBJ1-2	CASSQGDIRGDYGYTF
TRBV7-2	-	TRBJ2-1	CASKGRGAFNEQFF
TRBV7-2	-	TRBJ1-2	CASSSPGGAYGYTF
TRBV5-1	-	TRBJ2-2	CASSLGQGGTGELFF
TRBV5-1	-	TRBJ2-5	CASSSTTGVQETQYF
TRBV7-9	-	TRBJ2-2	CASSLQQGASTGELFF
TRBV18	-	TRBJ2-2	CASSPSTSLSNTGELFF
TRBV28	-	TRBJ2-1	CASSLSGLPNEQFF
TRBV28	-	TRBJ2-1	CASSLTSATTFSYNEQFF
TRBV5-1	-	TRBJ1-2	CASSPGTAYGYTF
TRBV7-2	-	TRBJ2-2	CASSGLGTGELFF
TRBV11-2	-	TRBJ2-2	CASSSGGMGTGELFF
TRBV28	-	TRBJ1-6	CASTLTEGRNSPLHF
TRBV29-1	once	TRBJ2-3	CSVEDGTGAQYF
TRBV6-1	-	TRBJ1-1	CASSELLDSSAFF
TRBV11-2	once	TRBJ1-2	CASSLDSYGYTF
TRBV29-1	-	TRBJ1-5	CSVGEGGYQPQHF
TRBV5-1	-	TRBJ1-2	CASAEPGHNYGYTF
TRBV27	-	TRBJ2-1	CASSSGYNEQFF
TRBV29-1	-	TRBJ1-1	CSVEVQGGVVTEAFF
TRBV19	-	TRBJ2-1	CASSYETFISYNEQFF
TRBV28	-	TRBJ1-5	CASNPQGGNQPQHF
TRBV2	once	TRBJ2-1	CASTPETPGLAYEQFF
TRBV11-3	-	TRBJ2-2	CASSFPFSGGPTNTGELFF